This T cell receptor (beta chain) was obtained from a study of vaccination and CD4 T cells after COVID-19. Study details: Stimuli were overlapping spike peptide pools of SARS-CoV-2 and three common cold coronaviruses (HCoV-NL63, HCoV-OC43, HCoV-229E). Broader study findings: Convalescent patients' vaccine-specific clones were spike mono-reactive in 304 of 307 cases.

Regarding treatment: 10-day PBMC culture with coronavirus spike peptide pools or control peptides (ViraFEST assay). Samples of CD4+ T cells were obtained from the unexposed donor before the COVID-19 pandemic (2011-2018). The V end was cut by 5 bases, the J end by 5 bases, with 15 bases between. Looked up from germline, CDR1 is SGHAT and CDR2 is FQNNGV. This CDR3 is 14 amino acids long. Sequenced with the Oncomine TCR Beta short-read assay was DNA taken from cultured CD4+ T cells. Cultured CD4+ T cells yielded the extracted genomic DNA. TCRdb re-analysed the PCR reads in MiXCR, keeping a single row per CDR3 protein. Found here are some 8,900 distinct CDR3 sequences, around 45% of them singletons; the top ten hold approximately 11%. As to this clonotype: Antigen unknown.

The rearrangement links TRBV11-2 to TRBJ2-5, with a weak D call TRBD1 (6 bases). The origin of this receptor is a human donor in good health. The sequenced sample was CD4+ T cells from blood, cultured in vitro. The CDR3 coding sequence is TGTGCCAGCAGCCCTGCCAGGGGTGGGGAGACCCAGTACTTC. This gives the protein CASSPARGGETQYF.